What follows describes a single T cell receptor (beta chain). These data come from a study of shared clonotypes between healthy human individuals. V shed 11 bases and J shed 3 bases, with 16 bases lying between them. Per germline, CDR1 LNHNV and CDR2 YYDKDF (reference sequence). This CDR3 has 13 residues. Each replicate PCR on the sorted subsets used 200 to 250 ng DNA (around 30,000 T cell genomes). Measured with immunoSEQ multiplex PCR; TCRdb has only the in-frame clones, and not every one. The sample includes 2 million to 2.5 million clones, over 90% of them seen just once. This chain connects TRBV15 to TRBJ1-1, with a possible D match to TRBD1 (6 bases). Source material: naive CD4+ T cells from PBMCs. The sample's subset: CD45RA+ positively selected. The TCR originated in a man aged 18 to 29 in good health. Some clones in this sample may be carry-over from other donors' samples. The CDR3 region has the DNA TGTGCCTCTCAACGGGGGCATGACACTGAAGCTTTCTTT. It specifies CASQRGHDTEAFF. The full variable domain, rest sourced from reference TRBV15 and TRBJ1-1, is DAMVIQNPRYQVTQFGKPVTLSCSQTLNHNVMYWYQQKSSQAPKLLFHYYDKDFNNEADTPDNFQSRRPNTSFCFLDIRSPGLGDTAMYLCASQRGHDTEAFFGQGTRLTVV.